The 21 T cell receptor beta chains reported below all come from one sample, sequenced in a study of T and B cells in COVID-19 patients. BIOMED2 TRB-A/B primer pools were used in multiplex TRB PCR. TCRdb processed the multiplex PCR reads anew with MiXCR; each CDR3 protein has one entry. The repertoire has several thousand distinct CDR3 sequences, under 30% of them found once; the top ten carry 5% to 6.5%. TRB was amplified from about 240-490 ng of blood genomic DNA. The specimen was blood. The source of these receptors is a human donor who had recovered from COVID-19.

This clonotype was picked up a small number of times. The V and J genes are TRBV7-9 and TRBJ1-5, with a weak D call TRBD1 (6 bases). Trimming removed 1 base at V and 3 bases at J, with 10 bases between. Germline V lookup: CDR1 SEHNR, CDR2 FQNEAQ (reference sequence). The CDR3 extends over 15 amino acids. CDR3: CASSLDGGFNQPQHF. CDR3 nucleotide sequence: TGTGCCAGCAGCTTAGATGGGGGCTTCAATCAGCCCCAGCATTTT.

In its sample, this clonotype is medium-sized. V usage is TRBV18 and J usage is TRBJ2-2; D unresolved. This CDR3 has 14 residues. Trimming cost V 3 bases and J 2 bases, with 7 bases left between them. CDR1 is KGHSH and CDR2 is LQKENI in the germline V gene. CDR3 nucleotide sequence: TGTGCCAGCTCACCGACACAAAACACCGGGGAGCTGTTTTTT. This encodes CASSPTQNTGELFF.

Judged by abundance, this clonotype is medium-sized (0.01 to 0.1%). CDR3 nucleotides: TGTGCCAGCAGTTTATCGACGATGGGAGAAACCGGGGAGCTGTTTTTT. Protein sequence: CASSLSTMGETGELFF. The chain carries TRBV27 and TRBJ2-2, with a tentative D call TRBD2 (5 bases). Trimming pared 0 bases from V and 5 bases from J, leaving 13 bases between. Germline V gene lookup returns CDR1 MNHEY and CDR2 SMNVEV (reference sequence). CDR3 length equals 16 residues.

In its sample, this clonotype ranks as medium-sized. CDR3 sequence (DNA): TGTGCCAGCACTAGGGGGCAGGGCGTCTCTGGGGCCAACGTCCTGACTTTC. This encodes CASTRGQGVSGANVLTF. J is TRBJ2-6 and V is TRBV5-4; 7 bases are shared with TRBD1. From germline, CDR1 is SGHNT and CDR2 YYREEE (reference sequence). J gave up 0 bases and V 6 bases, and 9 bases lay outside the gene matches. The CDR3 runs to 17 residues.

Concerning this clonotype itself: It may be a read error: a sequence one base away is much more abundant. This chain links TRBV6-1 with TRBJ2-7; D remains ambiguous. Germline assignment: CDR1 MNHNS and CDR2 SASEGT. There are 15 residues in the CDR3. Trimming cost V 4 bases and J 0 bases, with 13 bases left between them. CDR3 in amino acids: CASSVWPLSSYEQYF. The CDR3 DNA is TGTGCCAGCAGTGTGTGGCCGCTAAGCTCCTACGAGCAGTACTTC.

J is TRBJ1-1 and V is TRBV13, with a tentative D call TRBD1 (5 bases). The CDR3 runs to 15 residues. The germline gives CDR1 PRHDT, CDR2 FYEKMQ (reference sequence). V lost 4 bases and J lost 0, with 12 bases in between. The CDR3 DNA reads as TGTGCCAGCAGCTACCGACGGGGGATGAACACTGAAGCTTTCTTT. Its protein product is CASSYRRGMNTEAFF.

In its sample, this clonotype ranks as medium-sized. The rearrangement joins TRBV27 to TRBJ2-1; the D is unclear. In germline, CDR1 is MNHEY, CDR2 SMNVEV (reference sequence). V lost 5 bases and J lost 6, with 14 bases in between. This CDR3 contains 14 residues. CDR3 sequence reads: CASSTWTEVNEQFF. In DNA form, the CDR3 reads TGTGCCAGCAGTACATGGACGGAAGTCAATGAGCAGTTCTTC.

By proportion, this clonotype is medium-sized. A read error may account for a junction end that differs from germline. The rearrangement links TRBV5-6 to TRBJ2-1; no clear D. This CDR3 contains 13 residues. Germline V gene data show CDR1 as SGHDT and CDR2 as YYEEEE. Here the CDR3 DNA reads TGTGCCAGCAGCTTTAACTCCTACGATGAGCAGTTCTTC. Its translation: CASSFNSYDEQFF.

The chain links TRBV27 to TRBJ2-5; 8 bases match TRBD1. V was pared by 9 bases and J by 2 bases, with 8 bases of the junction left unmatched. This CDR3 has 14 residues. Per germline, CDR1 MNHEY and CDR2 SMNVEV (reference sequence). The CDR3 sequence is CASRGQGAQETQYF. Written as DNA, the CDR3 is TGTGCCAGTAGGGGCCAGGGGGCTCAAGAGACCCAGTACTTC.

In its sample, this clonotype ranks as medium-sized. V is TRBV19 and J is TRBJ1-5, with 9 bases identical to TRBD1. Per germline, CDR1 LNHDA and CDR2 SQIVND (reference sequence). V lost 6 bases and J lost 4; bases outside the gene matches: 1. The CDR3 loop spans 13 amino acids. The CDR3 nucleotides read TGTGCCAGTAGAGGGACAGGGAATCAGCCCCAGCATTTT. Protein: CASRGTGNQPQHF.

The V call is TRBV28, the J call TRBJ2-6; D unresolved. The germline CDR1 and CDR2 sequences are MDHEN and SYDVKM. The CDR3 is 17 amino acids. Between the trimmed V and J ends, which lost 1 base and 0 bases, there was a span of 10 bases. CDR3 protein: CASSLLTLSSGANVLTF. The DNA for the CDR3 is TGTGCCAGCAGTTTATTAACCCTTTCCTCTGGGGCCAACGTCCTGACTTTC. Looking up the rest from reference TRBV28 and TRBJ2-6 gives the full variable domain: DVKVTQSSRYLVKRTGEKVFLECVQDMDHENMFWYRQDPGLGLRLIYFSYDVKMKEKGDIPEGYSVSREKKERFSLILESASTNQTSMYLCASSLLTLSSGANVLTFGAGSRLTVL.

This clonotype was recorded a few times. J is TRBJ1-5 and V is TRBV18; tentatively, D is TRBD1 (5 bases). The CDR3 loop spans 12 amino acids. Germline loops: CDR1 KGHSH, CDR2 LQKENI. The ends were cut back, 3 bases at V and 9 bases at J, with 9 bases in the middle. For the CDR3, the DNA is TGTGCCAGCTCACCCAGGGACGGGCCCCAGCATTTT. Protein: CASSPRDGPQHF.

The chain links TRBV7-9 to TRBJ1-1, with TRBD1 as a possible D gene (5 bases). Germline CDR1 reads SEHNR; CDR2 reads FQNEAQ (reference sequence). The CDR3 has 17 residues. V was clipped by 3 bases and J by 1 base, with 18 bases between them. This chain's CDR3 is CASSFTTAPHENTEAFF. DNA for the CDR3: TGTGCCAGCAGCTTCACGACAGCCCCTCATGAGAACACTGAAGCTTTCTTT.

This clonotype counts as medium-sized. The gene calls are TRBV6-1 and TRBJ1-5, with D hard to call. This CDR3 spans 13 amino acids. The ends were cut back, 6 bases at V and 0 bases at J, with 6 bases in the middle. CDR1 is MNHNS, CDR2 SASEGT, per germline. The CDR3 region has the DNA TGTGCCAGCAGGCAAGATAGCAATCAGCCCCAGCATTTT. It yields the protein CASRQDSNQPQHF.

By frequency in the sample, this clonotype is medium-sized. The V and J genes are TRBV6-2 or TRBV6-3 and TRBJ1-1; D gene unclear. The germline V and J ends were trimmed by 2 bases and 1 base, with 5 bases remaining between them. CDR3 length: 13 residues. CDR1 is MNHEY, CDR2 SVGEGT, per germline. Here the CDR3 DNA reads TGTGCCAGCAGTTACGCGGAGAACACTGAAGCTTTCTTT. Amino acid sequence: CASSYAENTEAFF.

This clonotype is classed as medium-sized (0.01 to 0.1%). V is TRBV10-3 and J is TRBJ2-3; a weak D match, TRBD1 (6 bases). V was cut by 4 bases and J by 1 base, with 12 bases left in between. The CDR3 runs 15 residues. Germline V gene data show CDR1 as ENHRY and CDR2 as SYGVKD. The DNA of the CDR3 is TGTGCCATCAGTGTACAGGGTCTAGGCACAGATACGCAGTATTTT. Amino acid sequence: CAISVQGLGTDTQYF.

The gene calls are TRBV7-9 and TRBJ1-1; 7 bases fit TRBD1. Germline loops: CDR1 SEHNR, CDR2 FQNEAQ (reference sequence). The CDR3 length is 12 residues. Trimming removed 1 base from V and 11 bases from J; junction bases left unmatched: 4. The CDR3 loop is CASSLEEGQAFF. The CDR3 DNA sequence: TGTGCCAGCAGCTTAGAGGAGGGACAGGCTTTCTTT.

This chain uses TRBV7-4 with TRBJ1-1; 10 nucleotides agree with TRBD1. Germline-derived CDR1 and CDR2 are SGHVT and SQSDAQ. The CDR3 has 16 amino acids. V was pared by 7 bases and J by 0 bases, with 8 bases of the junction left unmatched. The CDR3 loop reads CASKETGGAMNTEAFF. For the CDR3, the DNA is TGTGCCAGCAAGGAGACAGGGGGCGCGATGAACACTGAAGCTTTCTTT.

The CDR3 loop reads CATSLEWTTTNEKLFF. CDR3 in DNA: TGTGCCACCAGCCTAGAGTGGACAACAACTAATGAAAAACTGTTTTTT. The gene calls are TRBV15 and TRBJ1-4, with D maybe TRBD1 (5 bases). CDR1 LNHNV and CDR2 YYDKDF come from the germline V gene (reference sequence). This CDR3 has 16 residues. V lost 5 bases, J lost 0 bases, and 13 bases lay in between.

This clonotype is classed as medium-sized. The chain uses TRBV5-6 and TRBJ2-5; 8 nucleotides align to TRBD2. Germline trimming cut 2 bases from V and 5 bases from J; bases unmatched to any gene: 5. CDR1 and CDR2 from the germline V gene are SGHDT and YYEEEE. The CDR3 has 14 residues. In DNA, the CDR3 is TGTGCCAGCAGCTTCTTACTAGCGGTTGAGACCCAGTACTTC. The encoded protein is CASSFLLAVETQYF.

A remark on this clonotype: The junction differs from germline at one of its ends, possibly a read error. The chain uses TRBV4-3 and TRBJ2-7; D remains unclear. Germline values: CDR1 LGHNA, CDR2 YSLEER. The CDR3 length is 14 residues. CDR3 DNA sequence: TGTGCCAGCAGCCAAGTTTACCCTTCTCCCGAGCAGTACTTC. It is translated as CASSQVYPSPEQYF.